This T cell receptor (beta chain) was recorded in a study of shared clonotypes between healthy human individuals. Investigators spread the genomic DNA of each subset evenly over several immunoSEQ plates. The protocol was immunoSEQ multiplex PCR, while the TCRdb copy is restricted to in-frame clones and leaves out a portion. Of roughly 2 million clones in the sample, about 95% were seen once. The CDR3 totals 15 residues. The germline V gene encodes CDR1 GTSNPN and CDR2 SVGIG (reference sequence). It was CD45RO-negative cells, positively selected for CCR7, that made up naive CD8 cells, with terminally differentiated effector memory CD45RA+ cells excluded.

This receptor was taken from a man aged 18-30 years in good health. Sequencing input: naive CD8+ T cells sorted from blood. This chain connects TRBV30 to TRBJ2-1, with 9 bases identical to TRBD2. Here the CDR3 DNA reads TGTGCTATTAGCGGGGGTGAAATAATGAGGGTTGAGCAGTTCTTC. Its translation is CAISGGEIMRVEQFF.